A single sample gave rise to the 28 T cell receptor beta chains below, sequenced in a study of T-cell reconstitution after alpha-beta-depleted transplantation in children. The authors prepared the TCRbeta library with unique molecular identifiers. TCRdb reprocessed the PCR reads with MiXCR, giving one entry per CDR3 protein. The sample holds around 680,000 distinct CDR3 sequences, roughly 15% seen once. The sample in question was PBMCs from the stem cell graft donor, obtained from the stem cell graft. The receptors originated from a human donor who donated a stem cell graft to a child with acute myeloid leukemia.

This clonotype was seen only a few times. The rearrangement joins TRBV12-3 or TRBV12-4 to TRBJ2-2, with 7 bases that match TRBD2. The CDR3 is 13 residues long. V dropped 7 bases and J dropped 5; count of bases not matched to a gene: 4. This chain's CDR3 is CASTQGGTGELFF. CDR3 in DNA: TGTGCCAGCACGCAGGGAGGGACCGGGGAGCTGTTTTTT.

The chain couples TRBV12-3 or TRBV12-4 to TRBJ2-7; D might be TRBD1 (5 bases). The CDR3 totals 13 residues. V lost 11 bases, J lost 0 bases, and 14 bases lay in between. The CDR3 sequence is CASRTSHSYEQYF. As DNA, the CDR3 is TGTGCCTCCCGGACATCGCACTCCTACGAGCAGTACTTC.

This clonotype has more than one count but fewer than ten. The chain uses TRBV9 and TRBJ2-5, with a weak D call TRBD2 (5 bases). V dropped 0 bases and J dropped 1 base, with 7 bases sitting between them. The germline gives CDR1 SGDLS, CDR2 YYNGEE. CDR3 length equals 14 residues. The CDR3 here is CASSVGGFQETQYF. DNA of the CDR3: TGTGCCAGCAGCGTAGGAGGGTTCCAAGAGACCCAGTACTTC.

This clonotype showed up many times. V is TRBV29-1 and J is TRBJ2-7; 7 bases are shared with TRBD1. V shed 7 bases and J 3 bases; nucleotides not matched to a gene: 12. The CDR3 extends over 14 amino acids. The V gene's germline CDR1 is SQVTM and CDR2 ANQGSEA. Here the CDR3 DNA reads TGCAGCGCTACAACGGGACAGACAAACTACGAGCAGTACTTC. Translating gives CSATTGQTNYEQYF.

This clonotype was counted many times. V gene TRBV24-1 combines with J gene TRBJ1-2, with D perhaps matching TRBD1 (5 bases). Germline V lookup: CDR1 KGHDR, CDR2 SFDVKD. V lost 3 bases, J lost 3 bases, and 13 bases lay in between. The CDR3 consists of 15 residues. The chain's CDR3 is CATSDRGSVDYGYTF. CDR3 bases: TGTGCCACCAGTGATAGGGGAAGTGTGGACTATGGCTACACCTTC.

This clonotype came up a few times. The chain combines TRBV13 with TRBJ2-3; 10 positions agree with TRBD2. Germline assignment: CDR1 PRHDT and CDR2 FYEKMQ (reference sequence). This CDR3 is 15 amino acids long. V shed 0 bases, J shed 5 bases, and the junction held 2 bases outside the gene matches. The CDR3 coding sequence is TGTGCCAGCAGCTTAGGAGCGGGGGGGCTAGATACGCAGTATTTT. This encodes CASSLGAGGLDTQYF.

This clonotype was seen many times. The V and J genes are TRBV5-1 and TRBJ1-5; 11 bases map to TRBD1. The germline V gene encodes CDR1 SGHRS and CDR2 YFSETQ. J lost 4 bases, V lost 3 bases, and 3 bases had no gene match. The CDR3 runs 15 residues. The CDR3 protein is CASSWTGGPNQPQHF. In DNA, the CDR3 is TGCGCCAGCAGCTGGACAGGGGGCCCGAATCAGCCCCAGCATTTT.

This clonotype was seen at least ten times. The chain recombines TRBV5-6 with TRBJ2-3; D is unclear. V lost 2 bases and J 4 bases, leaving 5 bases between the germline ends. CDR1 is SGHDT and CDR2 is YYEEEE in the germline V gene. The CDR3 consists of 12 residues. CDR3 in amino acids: CASSFIPDTQYF. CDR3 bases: TGTGCCAGCAGCTTTATCCCAGATACGCAGTATTTT.

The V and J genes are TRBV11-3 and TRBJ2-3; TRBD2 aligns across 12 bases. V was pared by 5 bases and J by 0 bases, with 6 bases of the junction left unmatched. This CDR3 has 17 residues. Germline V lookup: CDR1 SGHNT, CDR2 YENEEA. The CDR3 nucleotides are TGTGCCAGCAGCGTCCGGACTAGCGGGGTTAGCACAGATACGCAGTATTTT. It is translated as CASSVRTSGVSTDTQYF. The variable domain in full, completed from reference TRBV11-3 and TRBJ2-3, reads EAGVVQSPRYKIIEKKQPVAFWCNPISGHNTLYWYLQNLGQGPELLIRYENEEAVDDSQLPKDRFSAERLKGVDSTLKIQPAELGDSAVYLCASSVRTSGVSTDTQYFGPGTRLTVL.

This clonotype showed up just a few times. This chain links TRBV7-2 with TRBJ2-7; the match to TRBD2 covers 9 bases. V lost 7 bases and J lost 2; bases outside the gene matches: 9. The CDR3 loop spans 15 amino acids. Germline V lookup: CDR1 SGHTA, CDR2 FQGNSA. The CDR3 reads CASNHAAGGPYEQYF. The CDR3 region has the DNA TGTGCCAGCAACCACGCAGCGGGGGGACCCTACGAGCAGTACTTC.

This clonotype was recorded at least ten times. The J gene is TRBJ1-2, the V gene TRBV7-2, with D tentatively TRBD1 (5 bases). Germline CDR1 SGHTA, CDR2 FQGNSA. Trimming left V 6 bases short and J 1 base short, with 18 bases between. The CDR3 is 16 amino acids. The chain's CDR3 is CASSRLGGSLNYGYTF. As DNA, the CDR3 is TGTGCCAGCAGTCGCCTCGGGGGGTCCCTTAACTATGGCTACACCTTC.

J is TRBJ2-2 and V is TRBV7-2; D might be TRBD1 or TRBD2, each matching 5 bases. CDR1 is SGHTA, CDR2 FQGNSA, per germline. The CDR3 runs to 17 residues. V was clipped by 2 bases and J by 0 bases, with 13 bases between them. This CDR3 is CASSLIGWGSNTGELFF. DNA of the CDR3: TGTGCCAGCAGCTTAATCGGTTGGGGGTCGAACACCGGGGAGCTGTTTTTT.

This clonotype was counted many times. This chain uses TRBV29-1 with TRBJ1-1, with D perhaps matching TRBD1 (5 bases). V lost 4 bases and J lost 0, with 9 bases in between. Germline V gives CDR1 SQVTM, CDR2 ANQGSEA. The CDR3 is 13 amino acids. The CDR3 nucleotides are TGCAGCGTTGGACAGCCTTTGAACACTGAAGCTTTCTTT. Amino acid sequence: CSVGQPLNTEAFF.

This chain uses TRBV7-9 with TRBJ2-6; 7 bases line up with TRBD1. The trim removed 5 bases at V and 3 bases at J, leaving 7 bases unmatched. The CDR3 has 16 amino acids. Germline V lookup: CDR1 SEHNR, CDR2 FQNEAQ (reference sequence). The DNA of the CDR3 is TGTGCCAGCAGCGTTACAGGGGTTGGTGGGGCCAACGTCCTGACTTTC. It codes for CASSVTGVGGANVLTF. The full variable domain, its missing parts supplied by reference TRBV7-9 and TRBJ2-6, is DTGVSQNPRHKITKRGQNVTFRCDPISEHNRLYWYRQTLGQGPEFLTYFQNEAQLEKSRLLSDRFSAERPKGSFSTLEIQRTEQGDSAMYLCASSVTGVGGANVLTFGAGSRLTVL.

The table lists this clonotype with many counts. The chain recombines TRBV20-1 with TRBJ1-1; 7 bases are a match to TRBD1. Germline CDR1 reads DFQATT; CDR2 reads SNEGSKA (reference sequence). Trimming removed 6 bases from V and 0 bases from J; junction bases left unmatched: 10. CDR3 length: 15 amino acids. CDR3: CSALRDRFMNTEAFF. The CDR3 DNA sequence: TGCAGTGCGCTCCGGGACAGATTCATGAACACTGAAGCTTTCTTT.

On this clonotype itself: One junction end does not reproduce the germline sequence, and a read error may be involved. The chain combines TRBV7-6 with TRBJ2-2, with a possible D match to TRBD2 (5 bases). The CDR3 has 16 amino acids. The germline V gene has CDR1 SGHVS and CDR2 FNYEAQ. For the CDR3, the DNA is TGTGCCAGCAGCTCCCTCCACACCGGGAACCCCGGGGAGCTGTTTTTT. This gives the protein CASSSLHTGNPGELFF.

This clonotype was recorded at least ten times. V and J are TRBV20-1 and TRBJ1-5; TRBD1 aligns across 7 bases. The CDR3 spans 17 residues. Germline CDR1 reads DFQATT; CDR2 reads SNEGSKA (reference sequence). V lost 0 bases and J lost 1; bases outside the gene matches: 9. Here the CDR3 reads CSARDWQGGVSNQPQHF. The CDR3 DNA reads TGCAGTGCTAGAGATTGGCAGGGGGGGGTAAGCAATCAGCCCCAGCATTTT.

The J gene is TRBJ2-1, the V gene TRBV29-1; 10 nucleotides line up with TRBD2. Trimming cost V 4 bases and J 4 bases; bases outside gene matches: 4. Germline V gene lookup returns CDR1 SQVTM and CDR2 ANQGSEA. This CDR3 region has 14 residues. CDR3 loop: CSVGERGGYNEQFF. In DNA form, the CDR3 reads TGCAGCGTTGGGGAGCGGGGGGGGTACAATGAGCAGTTCTTC.

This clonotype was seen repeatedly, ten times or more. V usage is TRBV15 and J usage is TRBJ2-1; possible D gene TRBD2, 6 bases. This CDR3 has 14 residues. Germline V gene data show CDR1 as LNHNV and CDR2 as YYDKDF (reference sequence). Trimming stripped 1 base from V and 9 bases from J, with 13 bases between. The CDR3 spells CATSRGEVISEQFF. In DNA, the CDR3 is TGTGCCACCAGCAGAGGGGAGGTGATAAGTGAGCAGTTCTTC.

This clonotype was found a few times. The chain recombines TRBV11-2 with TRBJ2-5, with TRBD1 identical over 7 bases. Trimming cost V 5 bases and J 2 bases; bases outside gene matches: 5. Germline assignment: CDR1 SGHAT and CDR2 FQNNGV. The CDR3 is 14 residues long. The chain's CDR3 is CASSPGTEQETQYF. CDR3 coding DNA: TGTGCCAGCAGCCCCGGGACAGAACAAGAGACCCAGTACTTC.

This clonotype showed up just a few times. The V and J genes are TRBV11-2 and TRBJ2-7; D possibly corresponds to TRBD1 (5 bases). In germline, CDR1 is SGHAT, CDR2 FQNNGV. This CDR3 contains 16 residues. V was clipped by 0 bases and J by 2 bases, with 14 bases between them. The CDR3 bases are TGTGCCAGCAGCTTAGAAGGTCAGAGCAGGGCCTACGAGCAGTACTTC. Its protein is CASSLEGQSRAYEQYF.

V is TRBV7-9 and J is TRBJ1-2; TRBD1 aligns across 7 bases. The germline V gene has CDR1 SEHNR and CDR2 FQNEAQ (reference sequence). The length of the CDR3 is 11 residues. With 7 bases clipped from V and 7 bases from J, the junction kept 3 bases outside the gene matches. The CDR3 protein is CASNQGGGYTF. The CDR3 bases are TGTGCCAGCAACCAGGGGGGTGGCTACACCTTC.

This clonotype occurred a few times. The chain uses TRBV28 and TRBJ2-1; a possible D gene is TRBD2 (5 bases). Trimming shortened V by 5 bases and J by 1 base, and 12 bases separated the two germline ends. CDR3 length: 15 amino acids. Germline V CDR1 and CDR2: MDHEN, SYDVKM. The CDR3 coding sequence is TGTGCCAGCAGTCTACGGACTCGATCCTACAATGAGCAGTTCTTC. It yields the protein CASSLRTRSYNEQFF. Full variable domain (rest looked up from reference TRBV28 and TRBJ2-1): DVKVTQSSRYLVKRTGEKVFLECVQDMDHENMFWYRQDPGLGLRLIYFSYDVKMKEKGDIPEGYSVSREKKERFSLILESASTNQTSMYLCASSLRTRSYNEQFFGPGTRLTVL.

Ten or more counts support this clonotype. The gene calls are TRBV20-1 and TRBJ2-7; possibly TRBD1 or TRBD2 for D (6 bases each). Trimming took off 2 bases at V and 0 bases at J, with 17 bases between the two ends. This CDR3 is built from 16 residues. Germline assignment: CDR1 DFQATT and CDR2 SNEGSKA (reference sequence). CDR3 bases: TGCAGTGCTAGAAGGGGGGAAACAGGGCACTCCTACGAGCAGTACGTC. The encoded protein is CSARRGETGHSYEQYV.

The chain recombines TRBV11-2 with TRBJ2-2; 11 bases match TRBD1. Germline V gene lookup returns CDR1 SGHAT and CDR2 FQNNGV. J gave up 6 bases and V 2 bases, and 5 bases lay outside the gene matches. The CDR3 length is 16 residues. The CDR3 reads CASSLIWTGGSGELFF. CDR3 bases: TGTGCCAGCAGCTTAATTTGGACAGGGGGCTCCGGGGAGCTGTTTTTT.

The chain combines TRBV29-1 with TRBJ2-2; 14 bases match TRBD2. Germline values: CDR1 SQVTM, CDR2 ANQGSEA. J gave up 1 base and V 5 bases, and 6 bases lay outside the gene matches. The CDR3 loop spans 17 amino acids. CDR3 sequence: CSVSGLAGVLNTGELFF. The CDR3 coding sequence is TGCAGCGTTTCGGGACTAGCGGGGGTTCTGAACACCGGGGAGCTGTTTTTT.

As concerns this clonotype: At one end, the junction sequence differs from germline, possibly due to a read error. The CDR3 DNA reads TGCTGTGCTAAGCACCTAGCGGGGGCGGGCACCGGGGAGCTGTTTTTT. Protein sequence: CCAKHLAGAGTGELFF. V gene TRBV20-1 combines with J gene TRBJ2-2; 10 nucleotides align to TRBD2. The CDR3 consists of 16 residues. Germline V gene lookup returns CDR1 DFQATT and CDR2 SNEGSKA (reference sequence).

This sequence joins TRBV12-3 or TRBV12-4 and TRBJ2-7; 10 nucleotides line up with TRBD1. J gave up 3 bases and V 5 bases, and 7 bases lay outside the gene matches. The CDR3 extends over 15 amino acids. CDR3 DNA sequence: TGTGCCAGCAGTCTTTCTGGGACAGGGGACTACGAGCAGTACTTC. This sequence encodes CASSLSGTGDYEQYF.